Listed below are T cell receptor beta chains from one sample, sequenced in a study of radiation and T cells in renal cell carcinoma. Measured with immunoSEQ multiplex PCR; TCRdb has only the in-frame clones, and not every one. Of about 150,000 clones listed, roughly 90% are singletons. Specimen: blood, collected from a patient whose treatment included radiotherapy and nephrectomy. All receptors come from a woman aged 45 to 65 with renal cell carcinoma. The CDR3 runs from the conserved cysteine through the conserved F or W. The D gene is left open where the match is weak. Size is omitted from some rows. Given values are once, few, many or a class for expanded clones.

j_call: TRBJ2-3
clone_size: NA
v_call: TRBV11-2
d_call: TRBD2
cdr3_aa: CASSLSSGLDTQYF
cdr3_nt: TGTGCCAGCAGCTTATCTAGCGGACTAGATACGCAGTATTTT

j_call: TRBJ2-7
clone_size: once
v_call: TRBV6-1
d_call: TRBD2
cdr3_aa: CASSEFIGGGGTYEQYF
cdr3_nt: TGTGCCAGCAGTGAATTCATCGGGGGCGGGGGGACCTACGAGCAGTACTTC

j_call: TRBJ1-4
clone_size: few
v_call: TRBV5-1
d_call: NA
cdr3_aa: CASSSDGIYEKLFF
cdr3_nt: TGCGCCAGCAGCTCCGACGGGATATATGAAAAACTGTTTTTT

j_call: TRBJ1-6
clone_size: NA
v_call: TRBV12-5
d_call: NA
cdr3_aa: CASGLVAGTPSYNSPLHF
cdr3_nt: TGTGCTAGTGGTTTGGTAGCCGGGACACCCTCCTATAATTCACCCCTCCACTTT

j_call: TRBJ1-2
clone_size: NA
v_call: TRBV6-5
d_call: NA
cdr3_aa: CATSGSSNYGYTF
cdr3_nt: TGTGCCACCTCAGGGTCGTCGAACTATGGCTACACCTTC

j_call: TRBJ2-2
clone_size: NA
v_call: TRBV5-1
d_call: TRBD1
cdr3_aa: CASSLVQGDTGELFF
cdr3_nt: TGCGCCAGCAGCTTGGTCCAGGGGGACACCGGGGAGCTGTTTTTT

j_call: TRBJ2-7
clone_size: NA
v_call: TRBV6-5
d_call: TRBD2
cdr3_aa: CASKRTSGSYEQYF
cdr3_nt: TGTGCCAGCAAAAGGACTAGCGGCTCCTACGAGCAGTACTTC

j_call: TRBJ2-3
clone_size: NA
v_call: TRBV4-1
d_call: TRBD2
cdr3_aa: CASSQLLAGGPYLNTDTQYF
cdr3_nt: TGCGCCAGCAGCCAACTACTAGCGGGGGGTCCCTACTTAAACACAGATACGCAGTATTTT

j_call: TRBJ1-2
clone_size: NA
v_call: TRBV28
d_call: NA
cdr3_aa: CASSRPRPGLHSDYTF
cdr3_nt: TGTGCCAGCAGTCGACCTCGGCCAGGACTACATTCGGACTACACCTTC

j_call: TRBJ2-1
clone_size: NA
v_call: TRBV2
d_call: TRBD2
cdr3_aa: CASARTSGGAYNEQFF
cdr3_nt: TGTGCCAGCGCGCGGACTAGCGGGGGGGCCTACAATGAGCAGTTCTTC

j_call: TRBJ1-5
clone_size: NA
v_call: TRBV19
d_call: NA
cdr3_aa: CASSILLISNQPQHF
cdr3_nt: TGTGCCAGTAGTATTCTATTGATCAGCAATCAGCCCCAGCATTTT

j_call: TRBJ2-2
clone_size: NA
v_call: TRBV2
d_call: TRBD2
cdr3_aa: CASSPHPAGAGTGELFF
cdr3_nt: TGTGCCAGCAGTCCCCACCCAGCGGGGGCCGGCACCGGGGAGCTGTTTTTT

j_call: TRBJ2-3
clone_size: NA
v_call: TRBV18
d_call: NA
cdr3_aa: CASSPFAGGGGDTQYF
cdr3_nt: TGTGCCAGCTCACCATTCGCCGGGGGCGGTGGGGATACGCAGTATTTT

j_call: TRBJ1-5
clone_size: NA
v_call: TRBV5-6
d_call: NA
cdr3_aa: CASSLWGRGRGQPQHF
cdr3_nt: TGTGCCAGCAGCTTGTGGGGCAGGGGCCGGGGTCAGCCCCAGCATTTT

j_call: TRBJ1-5
clone_size: NA
v_call: TRBV10-3
d_call: NA
cdr3_aa: CAISVSPPQHF
cdr3_nt: TGTGCCATCAGTGTTTCCCCACCCCAGCATTTT

j_call: TRBJ1-2
clone_size: NA
v_call: TRBV5-4
d_call: NA
cdr3_aa: CASSLPGLIRDGYTF
cdr3_nt: TGTGCCAGCAGCTTGCCAGGGTTGATAAGGGATGGCTACACCTTC

j_call: TRBJ1-5
clone_size: NA
v_call: TRBV7-2
d_call: NA
cdr3_aa: CASSLTGHNNQPQHF
cdr3_nt: TGTGCCAGCAGCTTAACGGGACACAACAATCAGCCCCAGCATTTT

j_call: TRBJ1-1
clone_size: few
v_call: TRBV5-1
d_call: NA
cdr3_aa: CASSLQQGTEAFF
cdr3_nt: TGCGCCAGCAGCTTACAACAGGGCACTGAAGCTTTCTTT

j_call: TRBJ2-3
clone_size: NA
v_call: TRBV7-2
d_call: NA
cdr3_aa: CASSFRSLRSTDTQYF
cdr3_nt: TGTGCCAGCAGCTTCCGGTCTCTGCGGTCCACAGATACGCAGTATTTT

j_call: TRBJ2-2
clone_size: NA
v_call: TRBV19
d_call: TRBD1
cdr3_aa: CASSEGQGDVGELFF
cdr3_nt: TGTGCCAGTAGTGAGGGACAGGGGGATGTCGGGGAGCTGTTTTTT

j_call: TRBJ2-7
clone_size: NA
v_call: TRBV6-1
d_call: NA
cdr3_aa: CASSDRLWEQYF
cdr3_nt: TGTGCCAGCAGTGACAGGTTGTGGGAGCAGTACTTC

j_call: TRBJ1-6
clone_size: once
v_call: TRBV21-1
d_call: NA
cdr3_aa: CASSPRTVASYNSPLHF
cdr3_nt: TGTGCCAGCAGCCCCCGGACAGTAGCTTCGTATAATTCACCCCTCCACTTT

j_call: TRBJ2-3
clone_size: NA
v_call: TRBV4-2
d_call: TRBD1
cdr3_aa: CASTPDRVADTQYF
cdr3_nt: TGTGCCAGCACCCCGGACAGGGTAGCAGATACGCAGTATTTT

j_call: TRBJ2-7
clone_size: NA
v_call: TRBV11-2
d_call: NA
cdr3_aa: CASSLDLGNYEQYF
cdr3_nt: TGTGCCAGCAGCTTAGACCTAGGAAACTACGAGCAGTACTTC